A selection of T cell receptor beta chains follows, all from one sample in a study of PD-1 blockade in classical Hodgkin lymphoma. Sequencing was performed with immunoSEQ multiplex PCR; in TCRdb, only in-frame clones are kept and a portion is missing. This sample carries over 60,000 clones, roughly two thirds of them seen once, and the ten largest clones take just over 9%. The source was peripheral blood mononuclear cells (PBMCs), collected before the second cycle of nivolumab. The receptors derive from a human donor with classical Hodgkin lymphoma. The CDR3 runs from the conserved cysteine through the conserved F or W. A D gene is named only where the DNA matches it firmly. Size tells how often a clone was seen (once, few, many) or the class of an expanded clone, and some rows leave it out.

j_gene	d_gene	abundance	v_gene	len	CDR3nt	CDR3aa
TRBJ1-1	-	-	TRBV27	14	TGTGCCAGCAGCCGCTGGGGGATGAACACTGAAGCTTTCTTT	CASSRWGMNTEAFF
TRBJ2-4	-	-	TRBV29-1	12	TGCAGCGTTGATAAGGGTCCGGACATTCAGTACTTC	CSVDKGPDIQYF
TRBJ1-5	-	-	TRBV19	15	TGTGCCAGTAGTAGTATCACCCAGGGTTATCAGCCCCAGCATTTT	CASSSITQGYQPQHF
TRBJ1-6	-	-	TRBV28	12	TGTGCCAGCAGGGTGTGGGAATCACCCCTCCACTTT	CASRVWESPLHF
TRBJ2-1	-	-	TRBV25-1	18	TGTGCCAGCAGTGCGGCCCTAGGAGCGCGACCATCCTACAATGAGCAGTTCTTC	CASSAALGARPSYNEQFF
TRBJ2-7	-	-	TRBV7-2	14	TGTGCCAGCAGCTTAGTGGCCGGCTCCTACGAGCAGTACTTC	CASSLVAGSYEQYF
TRBJ2-3	-	-	TRBV5-1	14	TGCGCCAGCAGCGTGAGCAGTTACACAGATACGCAGTATTTT	CASSVSSYTDTQYF
TRBJ1-1	-	-	TRBV30	15	TGTGCCTGGAGTGTGGTAGGGGACCGGAACACTGAAGCTTTCTTT	CAWSVVGDRNTEAFF
TRBJ1-4	TRBD1	once	TRBV5-1	15	TGCGCCAGCAGCTTGGAGGGCAGGGGGTTGGAAAAACTGTTTTTT	CASSLEGRGLEKLFF
TRBJ2-7	-	medium-sized	TRBV5-8	16	TGTGCCAGCAGTTTACCGGGACACAAAGAAACCTACGAGCAGTACTTC	CASSLPGHKETYEQYF
TRBJ2-1	-	-	TRBV9	13	TGTGCCAGCAGCGATCAGAGTAACAATGAGCAGTTCTTC	CASSDQSNNEQFF
TRBJ2-1	-	-	TRBV5-6	17	TGTGCCAGCAGCTTGGCTGGTCCCGTAATGAGTTACAATGAGCAGTTCTTC	CASSLAGPVMSYNEQFF
TRBJ2-7	-	once	TRBV7-8	15	TGTGCCAGCAGCTTAGTGGGTGACCCTTCCTACGAGCAGTACTTC	CASSLVGDPSYEQYF
TRBJ1-2	-	-	TRBV29-1	12	TGCAGCGTAAGTGACGGTGGCTATGGCTACACCTTC	CSVSDGGYGYTF
TRBJ2-1	-	many	TRBV11-3	16	TGTGCCAGCAGCTTAAGCGGAACGAGCTCCTACAATGAGCAGTTCTTC	CASSLSGTSSYNEQFF
TRBJ2-7	-	-	TRBV7-9	15	TGTGCCAGCAGCCCCGGGATCGGACAATCGGACGAGCAGTACTTC	CASSPGIGQSDEQYF
TRBJ1-1	-	-	TRBV2	14	TGTGCCACCACCGCGAACCAGATTAACACTGAAGCTTTCTTT	CATTANQINTEAFF
TRBJ2-5	TRBD1	-	TRBV11-3	14	TGTGCCAGCAGCTTAGACGGGGACAGAGGGACCCAGTACTTC	CASSLDGDRGTQYF
TRBJ1-2	-	-	TRBV11-2	14	TGTGCCAGCAGCCCCGAGACAGTACTCTATGGCTACACCTTC	CASSPETVLYGYTF
TRBJ2-7	TRBD1	once	TRBV5-1	15	TGCGCCAGCAGCTTGATGGGACAGAACTCCTACGAGCAGTACTTC	CASSLMGQNSYEQYF
TRBJ1-2	-	-	TRBV6-6	12	TGTGCCAGCACGGAGTCGAGCTATGGCTACACCTTC	CASTESSYGYTF
TRBJ1-2	-	-	TRBV5-1	13	TGCGCCAGCAGCTCCTCGGTCCGGTATGGCTACACCTTC	CASSSSVRYGYTF
TRBJ2-3	TRBD2	-	TRBV9	14	TGTGCCAGCAGCGAGACTAGCGGCACAGATACGCAGTATTTT	CASSETSGTDTQYF
TRBJ1-1	-	-	TRBV15	14	TGTGCCACCAGCAGACAGGGACCGATCACTGAAGCTTTCTTT	CATSRQGPITEAFF